This entry lists 19 T cell receptor beta chains sequenced from one sample in a study of shared clonotypes between healthy human individuals. The repertoire was sequenced with immunoSEQ multiplex PCR; TCRdb's copy has only in-frame clones and lacks some. This table has 2 million to 2.5 million clones, 85% to 95% appearing once. Sequencing input: naive CD4+ T cells from PBMCs. Regarding subset: CD45RA+ positively selected. These TCRs come from a man in his late teens or twenties in good health. Some clones in this sample may be carry-over from other donors' samples.

The chain has TRBV19 and TRBJ1-3, with 9 bases that match TRBD1. CDR1 LNHDA and CDR2 SQIVND come from the germline V gene (reference sequence). This CDR3 has 18 amino acids. The trim removed 6 bases at V and 0 bases at J, leaving 12 bases unmatched. The CDR3 spells CASSPGTGWLLSGNTIYF. The CDR3 DNA reads TGTGCCAGTAGCCCAGGGACAGGGTGGCTACTCTCTGGAAACACCATATATTTT.

The chain links TRBV28 to TRBJ1-5; TRBD1 is a possible D gene (5 bases). V gave up 7 bases and J gave up 0 bases, with 16 bases separating them. CDR1 and CDR2 from the germline V gene are MDHEN and SYDVKM. This CDR3 comprises 16 residues. CDR3 in DNA: TGTGCCAGCAACCCCGGGACGGTCTATAGCAATCAGCCCCAGCATTTT. Its translation is CASNPGTVYSNQPQHF.

This sequence joins TRBV7-9 and TRBJ2-3; D is uncertain. Germline V gene data show CDR1 as SEHNR and CDR2 as FQNEAQ (reference sequence). This CDR3 contains 16 residues. The V gene lost 5 bases and the J gene lost 3 bases, with 18 bases spanning the gap. The CDR3: CASSQGSSLVTDTQYF. The DNA of the CDR3 is TGTGCCAGCAGCCAAGGGTCGAGCCTCGTGACAGATACGCAGTATTTT.

The V and J genes are TRBV19 and TRBJ2-7, with D possibly being TRBD1 or TRBD2 (5 bases each). The CDR3 is 13 residues long. Germline values: CDR1 LNHDA, CDR2 SQIVND (reference sequence). V was trimmed by 7 bases and J by 1 base, leaving 11 bases between them. Written as DNA, the CDR3 is TGTGCCAGTAACCGGGACGGGTCCTACGAGCAGTACTTC. This translates into CASNRDGSYEQYF.

The genes are TRBV7-9 and TRBJ2-7; D gene ambiguous. Trimming left V 1 base short and J 0 bases short, with 10 bases between. There are 15 residues in the CDR3. The V gene's germline CDR1 is SEHNR and CDR2 FQNEAQ (reference sequence). The CDR3 DNA reads TGTGCCAGCAGCTTAGTAACGAAAAGCTCCTACGAGCAGTACTTC. Amino acid sequence: CASSLVTKSSYEQYF.

The chain has TRBV11-2 and TRBJ2-7; 7 bases are shared with TRBD1. The CDR3 is made up of 14 amino acids. Germline V gene lookup returns CDR1 SGHAT and CDR2 FQNNGV. V trimming: 5 bases; J trimming: 3 bases; junction bases outside the gene matches: 7. CDR3 sequence reads: CASSNRQGNYEQYF. The DNA for the CDR3 is TGTGCCAGCAGCAACAGACAGGGAAACTACGAGCAGTACTTC.

V gene TRBV9 combines with J gene TRBJ1-3; 12 bases map to TRBD1. The ends lost 0 bases at V and 7 bases at J; junction bases unmatched: 11. Per the germline V gene, CDR1 is SGDLS and CDR2 is YYNGEE. The CDR3 totals 18 residues. The CDR3 nucleotides are TGTGCCAGCAGCGTAGGTGGGGGGACAGGGGGCTTAGGGAACACCATATATTTT. It translates to CASSVGGGTGGLGNTIYF.

This chain links TRBV6-5 with TRBJ1-5; no reliable D call. CDR3 length: 14 amino acids. V lost 5 bases and J 5 bases, leaving 13 bases between the germline ends. CDR1 is MNHEY, CDR2 SVGAGI, per germline. The CDR3 nucleotides read TGTGCCAGCAGTCCAACTGTAGCCGATCAGCCCCAGCATTTT. Residues: CASSPTVADQPQHF.

On this clone: The sample contains more than one DNA sequence encoding this CDR3. The V and J genes are TRBV5-6 and TRBJ2-7; possible D gene TRBD2, 5 bases. This CDR3 has 12 residues. Germline V gene data show CDR1 as SGHDT and CDR2 as YYEEEE. Trimming removed 5 bases from V and 12 bases from J, with 18 bases in between. The CDR3 is CASSLTGVGRYF. The CDR3 DNA sequence: TGTGCCAGCAGTTTGACCGGGGTTGGGAGGTACTTC. Looking up the rest from reference TRBV5-6 and TRBJ2-7 gives the full variable domain: DAGVTQSPTHLIKTRGQQVTLRCSPKSGHDTVSWYQQALGQGPQFIFQYYEEEERQRGNFPDRFSGHQFPNYSSELNVNALLLGDSALYLCASSLTGVGRYFGPGTRLTVT.

The chain combines TRBV2 with TRBJ2-1; 7 bases line up with TRBD2. Germline-derived CDR1 and CDR2 are SNHLY and FYNNEI. V lost 4 bases to trimming and J lost 8 bases; unmatched junction nucleotides: 11. The CDR3 covers 15 residues. DNA of the CDR3: TGTGCCAGCAGTGTTAGGGGCGGGAGTGTTGATGAGCAGTTCTTC. Amino acid sequence: CASSVRGGSVDEQFF.

On this clone: This CDR3 is also generated by other DNA sequences in the sample. This rearrangement joins TRBV18 to TRBJ2-5, with 7 bases matching TRBD1. Germline loops: CDR1 KGHSH, CDR2 LQKENI. Trimming at V came to 4 bases and at J to 2 bases, leaving 4 bases not matched to a gene. This CDR3 region has 14 residues. This CDR3 reads CASSLTTGQETQYF. CDR3 bases: TGTGCCAGCTCACTTACGACAGGGCAAGAGACCCAGTACTTC.

This clone was counted once. V usage is TRBV9 and J usage is TRBJ1-2; 9 nucleotides agree with TRBD1. J gave up 7 bases and V 1 base, and 11 bases lay outside the gene matches. The CDR3 is 16 amino acids. Germline values: CDR1 SGDLS, CDR2 YYNGEE. The CDR3 protein is CASSVSSGQGYSGYTF. The CDR3 region has the DNA TGTGCCAGCAGCGTAAGCTCGGGACAGGGCTACTCTGGCTACACCTTC.

This clone was counted a few times. Other DNA variants within this sample encode the same CDR3. V and J are TRBV2 and TRBJ1-1; tentative D call: TRBD1 (6 bases). V dropped 4 bases and J dropped 5 bases, with 11 bases sitting between them. The CDR3 sequence is 13 residues long. The V gene's germline CDR1 is SNHLY and CDR2 FYNNEI. CDR3: CASSVAGVTEAFF. The CDR3 DNA is TGTGCCAGCAGTGTTGCAGGGGTTACTGAAGCTTTCTTT.

CDR3 amino acids: CASSINMHQGRSEQYF. The CDR3 DNA follows: TGCGCCAGCAGCATTAACATGCACCAGGGAAGGAGTGAGCAGTACTTC. The chain carries TRBV4-1 and TRBJ2-7; tentatively, D is TRBD1 (5 bases). Trimming left V 5 bases short and J 7 bases short, with 24 bases between. CDR3 length: 16 residues. Germline V gene sequence: CDR1 MGHRA, CDR2 YSYEKL.

This chain links TRBV19 with TRBJ2-7, with D possibly TRBD2 on 6 matching bases. The CDR3 contains 15 residues. V shed 1 base and J shed 0 bases, with 10 bases lying between them. The V gene's germline CDR1 is LNHDA and CDR2 SQIVND (reference sequence). In nucleotides, the CDR3 is TGTGCCAGTAGTATAGGAAGTAGCGGCTCCTACGAGCAGTACTTC. It yields the protein CASSIGSSGSYEQYF.

This chain's CDR3 is CASSLAGRGRDNEQFF. The DNA for the CDR3 is TGTGCCAGCAGCTTGGCCGGGAGGGGGCGCGACAATGAGCAGTTCTTC. This chain connects TRBV5-8 to TRBJ2-1; possibly TRBD2 for D (8 bases). With 0 bases removed from V and 5 bases from J, the gap between germline ends came to 15 bases. The CDR3 length is 16 residues. CDR1 and CDR2 (germline): SGHTS, YDEGEE.

As concerns this clone: Other DNA sequences within the sample encode an identical CDR3. The rearrangement links TRBV29-1 to TRBJ2-3; perhaps TRBD2 as D (6 bases). Trimming shortened V by 3 bases and J by 4 bases, and 8 bases separated the two germline ends. The CDR3 runs to 12 residues. The V gene's germline CDR1 is SQVTM and CDR2 ANQGSEA. Here the CDR3 DNA reads TGCAGCGTTGAGTCGGGGGCAGATACGCAGTATTTT. Its protein product is CSVESGADTQYF.

The gene calls are TRBV2 and TRBJ1-1, with 10 positions matching TRBD1. CDR3 length: 15 residues. J lost 5 bases, V lost 7 bases, and 10 bases had no gene match. Looked up from germline, CDR1 is SNHLY and CDR2 is FYNNEI. DNA for the CDR3: TGTGCCAGCACCACCGAGACAGGGGGCGGAACTGAAGCTTTCTTT. Its translation: CASTTETGGGTEAFF.

J is TRBJ2-4 and V is TRBV19; D is unclear. The CDR3 covers 13 residues. V dropped 1 base and J dropped 4 bases, with 5 bases sitting between them. Germline assignment: CDR1 LNHDA and CDR2 SQIVND (reference sequence). CDR3 loop: CASSIASKNIQYF. As DNA, the CDR3 is TGTGCCAGTAGTATAGCTTCTAAAAACATTCAGTACTTC. The whole variable domain, filled in from reference TRBV19 and TRBJ2-4, reads DGGITQSPKYLFRKEGQNVTLSCEQNLNHDAMYWYRQDPGQGLRLIYYSQIVNDFQKGDIAEGYSVSREKKESFPLTVTSAQKNPTAFYLCASSIASKNIQYFGAGTRLSVL.